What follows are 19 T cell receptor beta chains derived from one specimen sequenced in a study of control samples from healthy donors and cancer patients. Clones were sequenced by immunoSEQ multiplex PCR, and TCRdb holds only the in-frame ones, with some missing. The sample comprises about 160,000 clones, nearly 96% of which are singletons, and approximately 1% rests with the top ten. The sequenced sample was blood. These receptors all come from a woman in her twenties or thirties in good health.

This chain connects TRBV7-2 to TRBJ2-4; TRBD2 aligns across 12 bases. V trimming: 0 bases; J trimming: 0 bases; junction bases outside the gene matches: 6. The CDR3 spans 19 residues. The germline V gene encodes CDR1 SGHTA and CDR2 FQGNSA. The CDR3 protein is CASSLAASGGALAKNIQYF. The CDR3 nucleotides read TGTGCCAGCAGCTTAGCGGCTAGCGGGGGGGCACTAGCCAAAAACATTCAGTACTTC. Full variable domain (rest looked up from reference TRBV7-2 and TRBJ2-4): GAGVSQSPSNKVTEKGKDVELRCDPISGHTALYWYRQSLGQGLEFLIYFQGNSAPDKSGLPSDRFSAERTGGSVSTLTIQRTQQEDSAVYLCASSLAASGGALAKNIQYFGAGTRLSVL.

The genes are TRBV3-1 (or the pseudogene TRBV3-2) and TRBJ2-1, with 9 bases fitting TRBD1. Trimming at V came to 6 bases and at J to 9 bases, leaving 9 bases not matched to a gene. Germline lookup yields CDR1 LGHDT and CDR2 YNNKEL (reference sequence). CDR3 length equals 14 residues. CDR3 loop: CASRGQGSHIEQFF. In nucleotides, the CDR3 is TGTGCCAGCAGGGGACAGGGTTCACATATTGAGCAGTTCTTC.

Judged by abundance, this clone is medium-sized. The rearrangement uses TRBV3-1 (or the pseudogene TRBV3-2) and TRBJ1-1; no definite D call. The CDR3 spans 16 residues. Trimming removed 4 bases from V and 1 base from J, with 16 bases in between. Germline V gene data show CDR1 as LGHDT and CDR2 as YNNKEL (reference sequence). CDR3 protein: CASSPEVEGRNTEAFF. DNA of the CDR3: TGTGCCAGCAGCCCAGAGGTTGAAGGGAGGAACACTGAAGCTTTCTTT.

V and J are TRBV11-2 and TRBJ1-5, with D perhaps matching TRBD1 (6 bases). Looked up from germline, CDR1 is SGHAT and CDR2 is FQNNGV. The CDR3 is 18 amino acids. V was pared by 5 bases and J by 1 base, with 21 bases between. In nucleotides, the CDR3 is TGTGCCAGCAGCCCATATGTCGGTGGAGGGGGAAGCAATCAGCCCCAGCATTTT. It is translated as CASSPYVGGGGSNQPQHF.

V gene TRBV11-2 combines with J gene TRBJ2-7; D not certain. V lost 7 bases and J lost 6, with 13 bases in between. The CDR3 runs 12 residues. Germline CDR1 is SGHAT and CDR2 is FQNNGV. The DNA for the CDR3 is TGTGCCAGCATCATGGGCATAATCGAGCAGTACTTC. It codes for CASIMGIIEQYF.

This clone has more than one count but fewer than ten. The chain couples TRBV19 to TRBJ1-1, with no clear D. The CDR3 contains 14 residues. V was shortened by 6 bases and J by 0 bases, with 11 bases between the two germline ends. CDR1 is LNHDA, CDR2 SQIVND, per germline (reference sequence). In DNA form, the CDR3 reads TGTGCCAGTAGCCTCTATAGTATGAACACTGAAGCTTTCTTT. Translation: CASSLYSMNTEAFF.

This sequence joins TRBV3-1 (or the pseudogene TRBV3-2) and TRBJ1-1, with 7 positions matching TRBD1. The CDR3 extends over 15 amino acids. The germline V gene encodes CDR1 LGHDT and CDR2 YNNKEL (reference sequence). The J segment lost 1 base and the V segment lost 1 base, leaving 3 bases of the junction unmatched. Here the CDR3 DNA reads TGTGCCAGCAGCCAAGGATGGACAGGGAACACTGAAGCTTTCTTT. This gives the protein CASSQGWTGNTEAFF.

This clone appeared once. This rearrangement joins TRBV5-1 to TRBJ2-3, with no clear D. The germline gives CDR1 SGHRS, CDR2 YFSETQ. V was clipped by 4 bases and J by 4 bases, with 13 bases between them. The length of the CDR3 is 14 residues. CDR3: CASSPGSGSDTQYF. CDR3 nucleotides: TGCGCCAGCAGCCCCGGATCTGGATCAGATACGCAGTATTTT.

CDR3: CASSLSAAPGHFSYEQYF. CDR3 in DNA: TGTGCCAGCAGCCTATCTGCTGCCCCGGGACACTTCTCCTACGAGCAGTACTTC. The chain is built from TRBV7-9 and TRBJ2-7, with D perhaps TRBD1 (6 bases). The CDR3 has 18 residues. V was pared by 5 bases and J by 0 bases, with 23 bases between. Germline CDR1 reads SEHNR; CDR2 reads FQNEAQ (reference sequence).

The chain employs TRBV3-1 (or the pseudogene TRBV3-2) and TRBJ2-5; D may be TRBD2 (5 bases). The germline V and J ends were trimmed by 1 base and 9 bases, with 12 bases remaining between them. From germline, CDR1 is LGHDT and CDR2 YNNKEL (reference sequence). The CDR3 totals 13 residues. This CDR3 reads CASSQAHGAAQYF. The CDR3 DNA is TGTGCCAGCAGCCAAGCCCACGGAGCGGCCCAGTACTTC.

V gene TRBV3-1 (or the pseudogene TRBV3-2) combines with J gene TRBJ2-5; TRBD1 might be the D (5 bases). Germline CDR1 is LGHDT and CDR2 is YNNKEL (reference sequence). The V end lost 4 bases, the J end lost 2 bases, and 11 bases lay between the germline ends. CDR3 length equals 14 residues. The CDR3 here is CASSPLDTQETQYF. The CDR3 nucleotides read TGTGCCAGCAGCCCCCTGGACACGCAAGAGACCCAGTACTTC.

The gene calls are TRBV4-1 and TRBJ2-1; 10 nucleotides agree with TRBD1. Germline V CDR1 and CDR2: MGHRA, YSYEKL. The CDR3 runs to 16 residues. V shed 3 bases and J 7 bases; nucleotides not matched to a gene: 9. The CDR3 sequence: CASSHNRQGADNEQFF. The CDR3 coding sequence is TGCGCCAGCAGCCATAACCGACAGGGGGCCGATAATGAGCAGTTCTTC.

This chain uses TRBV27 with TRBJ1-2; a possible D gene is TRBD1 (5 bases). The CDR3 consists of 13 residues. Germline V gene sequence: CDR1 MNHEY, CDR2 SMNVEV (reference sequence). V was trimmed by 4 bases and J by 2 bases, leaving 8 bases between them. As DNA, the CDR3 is TGTGCCAGCAGTTCAAACAGGAACTATGGCTACACCTTC. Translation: CASSSNRNYGYTF.

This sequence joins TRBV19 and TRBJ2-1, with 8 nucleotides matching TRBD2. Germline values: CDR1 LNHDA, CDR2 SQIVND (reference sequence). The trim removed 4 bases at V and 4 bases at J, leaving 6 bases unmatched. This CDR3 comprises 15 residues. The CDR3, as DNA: TGTGCCAGTAGTACCCCCGGCGGGGGGTACAATGAGCAGTTCTTC. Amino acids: CASSTPGGGYNEQFF.

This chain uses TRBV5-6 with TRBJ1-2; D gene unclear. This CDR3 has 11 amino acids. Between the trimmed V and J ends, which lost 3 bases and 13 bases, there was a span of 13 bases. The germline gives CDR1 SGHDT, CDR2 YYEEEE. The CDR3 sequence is CASSSGPLGTF. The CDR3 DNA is TGTGCCAGCAGCTCTGGACCGTTGGGCACCTTC.

This CDR3 is CASSLSLGQDTQYF. CDR3 DNA sequence: TGTGCCAGCAGTTTATCCCTAGGCCAAGATACGCAGTATTTT. The chain uses TRBV28 and TRBJ2-3; D uncertain. V was trimmed by 1 base and J by 5 bases, leaving 10 bases between them. The CDR3 extends over 14 amino acids. Germline V gene lookup returns CDR1 MDHEN and CDR2 SYDVKM.

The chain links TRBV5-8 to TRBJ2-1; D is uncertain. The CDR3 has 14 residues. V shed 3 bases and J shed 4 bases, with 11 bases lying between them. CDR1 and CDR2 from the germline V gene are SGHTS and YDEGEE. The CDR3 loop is CASSWVVGYNEQFF. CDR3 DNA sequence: TGTGCCAGCAGCTGGGTCGTCGGGTACAATGAGCAGTTCTTC.

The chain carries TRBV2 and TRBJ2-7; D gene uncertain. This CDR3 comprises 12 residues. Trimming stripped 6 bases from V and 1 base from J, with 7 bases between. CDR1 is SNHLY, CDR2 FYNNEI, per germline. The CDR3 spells CASSQDSYEQYF. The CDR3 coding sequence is TGTGCCAGCAGCCAAGATTCCTACGAGCAGTACTTC.

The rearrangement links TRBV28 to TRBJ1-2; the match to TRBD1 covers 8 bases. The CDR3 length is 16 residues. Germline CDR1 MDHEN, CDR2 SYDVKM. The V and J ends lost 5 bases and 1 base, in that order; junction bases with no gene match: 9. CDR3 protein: CASSPRDRGGNYGYTF. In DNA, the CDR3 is TGTGCCAGCAGTCCCAGAGACAGGGGAGGTAACTATGGCTACACCTTC.